These T cell receptor beta chains were read from a single sample in a study of a mutant IDH1 vaccine in newly diagnosed glioma. TCRdb keeps only in-frame clones here, not all; method: immunoSEQ multiplex PCR. The table lists 65,000 to 70,000 clones, around 88% of them singletons. The source was peripheral blood mononuclear cells (PBMCs), collected from a glioma patient treated with radiotherapy, temozolomide or both. These receptors all come from a woman younger than 30 with glioma. Some clones in this sample may be carry-over from other donors' samples. CDR3s leave out the opening cysteine and the closing phenylalanine or tryptophan. D genes are given only for firm matches. Some rows have no size entry. The others give once, few or many, or a class for an expanded clone.

j_call,clone_size,v_call,d_call,cdr3_aa
TRBJ1-1,NA,TRBV10-3,NA,AIWALRDTEAF
TRBJ1-2,NA,TRBV5-1,NA,ASSPSDSLYGYT
TRBJ2-7,NA,TRBV5-6,NA,ASSFGGSTYEQY
TRBJ2-1,NA,TRBV5-1,NA,ASSWRWDEQF
TRBJ2-7,once,TRBV6-5,TRBD2,ASRPGDSGSYEQY
TRBJ1-5,few,TRBV5-1,TRBD1,ASSLLDRLNQPQH
TRBJ2-1,NA,TRBV14,TRBD1,ASSQDLTGTGGNEQF
TRBJ2-3,once,TRBV15,TRBD2,ATSRDRGAGGTDTQY
TRBJ2-5,NA,TRBV5-6,TRBD2,ASSLGTSGGKETQY
TRBJ1-6,NA,TRBV18,NA,ASSPVDSYNSPLH
TRBJ1-5,NA,TRBV5-6,NA,ASSFACGGLRQPQH